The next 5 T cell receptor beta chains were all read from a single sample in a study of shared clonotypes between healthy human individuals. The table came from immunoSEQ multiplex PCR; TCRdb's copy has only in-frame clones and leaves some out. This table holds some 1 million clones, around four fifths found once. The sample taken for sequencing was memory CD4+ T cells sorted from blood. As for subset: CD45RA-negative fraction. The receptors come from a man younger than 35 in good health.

The CDR3 loop reads CASSGTGENGYTF. The CDR3, as DNA: TGCGCCAGCAGCGGGACAGGGGAGAATGGCTACACCTTC. The chain joins TRBV5-1 to TRBJ1-2; 10 nucleotides agree with TRBD1. From germline, CDR1 is SGHRS and CDR2 YFSETQ. CDR3 length: 13 residues. Trimming removed 4 bases from V and 6 bases from J; junction bases left unmatched: 3.

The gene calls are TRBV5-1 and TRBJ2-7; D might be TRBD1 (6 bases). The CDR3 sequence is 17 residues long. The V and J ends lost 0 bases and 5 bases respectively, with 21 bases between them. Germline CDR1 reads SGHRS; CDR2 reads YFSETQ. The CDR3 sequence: CASSLGTVGALGHEQYF. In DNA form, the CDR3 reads TGCGCCAGCAGCTTGGGGACAGTTGGAGCCCTGGGTCACGAGCAGTACTTC.

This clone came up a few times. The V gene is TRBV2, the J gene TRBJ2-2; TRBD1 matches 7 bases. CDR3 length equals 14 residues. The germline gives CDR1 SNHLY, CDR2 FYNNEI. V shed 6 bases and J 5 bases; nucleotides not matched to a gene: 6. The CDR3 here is CASRTGTETGELFF. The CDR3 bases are TGTGCCAGCAGGACCGGGACAGAGACCGGGGAGCTGTTTTTT.

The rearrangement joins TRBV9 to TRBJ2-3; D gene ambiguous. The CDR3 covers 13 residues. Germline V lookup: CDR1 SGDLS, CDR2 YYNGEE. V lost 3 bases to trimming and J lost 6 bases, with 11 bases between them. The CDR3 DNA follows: TGTGCCAGCAGCGAGACCCAGAAGGATACGCAGTATTTT. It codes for CASSETQKDTQYF.

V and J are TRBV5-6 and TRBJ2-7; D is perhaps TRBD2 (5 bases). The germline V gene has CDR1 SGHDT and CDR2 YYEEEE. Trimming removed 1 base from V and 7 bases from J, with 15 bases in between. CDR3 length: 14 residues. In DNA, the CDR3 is TGTGCCAGCAGCTTGCCAGCGGCCGGGAAAGAGCAGTACTTC. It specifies CASSLPAAGKEQYF.